The 7 T cell receptor beta chains below all came from one sample that was sequenced in a study of beta chain features in type 1 diabetes. Expressed TCRB transcripts were sequenced because the entire RNA isolate underwent reverse transcription. TCRdb's copy holds only in-frame clones and misses some; the assay was immunoSEQ multiplex PCR. Among 150,000 to 180,000 clones listed, approximately 8.1% were seen once. The sequenced material came from central memory CD4+ T cells from blood. Receptors were obtained from a man aged 18 to 35 in good health.

This clone was counted only a few times. The gene calls are TRBV9 and TRBJ2-3; D ambiguous. CDR1 is SGDLS and CDR2 is YYNGEE in the germline V gene. With 4 bases removed from V and 0 bases from J, the gap between germline ends came to 15 bases. The CDR3 totals 16 residues. CDR3 coding DNA: TGTGCCAGCAGCCTTATTGGCCAACCTAGCACAGATACGCAGTATTTT. Translated, it gives CASSLIGQPSTDTQYF.

This clone turned up a few times. The CDR3 is CASSFQGAQNTEAFF. The DNA of the CDR3 is TGCGCCAGCAGCTTCCAGGGGGCGCAGAACACTGAAGCTTTCTTT. This chain links TRBV5-1 with TRBJ1-1, with 8 bases aligning to TRBD1. V lost 2 bases and J lost 1; bases outside the gene matches: 4. Germline V gene sequence: CDR1 SGHRS, CDR2 YFSETQ. The CDR3 sequence is 15 residues long.

This clone has a handful of counts. The chain is built from TRBV28 and TRBJ2-7, with 7 bases that match TRBD1. Germline-derived CDR1 and CDR2 are MDHEN and SYDVKM. The CDR3 is 16 residues long. V shed 5 bases and J 4 bases; nucleotides not matched to a gene: 14. The CDR3 DNA is TGTGCCAGCAGTCGCCCGGGACAGCATTCTACTTACGAGCAGTACTTC. Amino acid sequence: CASSRPGQHSTYEQYF. The variable domain in full, completed from reference TRBV28 and TRBJ2-7, reads DVKVTQSSRYLVKRTGEKVFLECVQDMDHENMFWYRQDPGLGLRLIYFSYDVKMKEKGDIPEGYSVSREKKERFSLILESASTNQTSMYLCASSRPGQHSTYEQYFGPGTRLTVT.

The V call is TRBV28, the J call TRBJ2-7, with 7 bases that match TRBD2. J lost 2 bases, V lost 3 bases, and 10 bases had no gene match. This CDR3 is built from 16 residues. Per germline, CDR1 MDHEN and CDR2 SYDVKM. CDR3 in DNA: TGTGCCAGCAGTTTGGTCAGCTTGGGGACTACCTACGAGCAGTACTTC. Encoded protein: CASSLVSLGTTYEQYF.

This clone was observed a few times. The chain links TRBV9 to TRBJ2-5, with D perhaps TRBD2 (7 bases). Germline V gene data show CDR1 as SGDLS and CDR2 as YYNGEE. Trimming stripped 3 bases from V and 5 bases from J, with 14 bases between. This CDR3 region has 14 residues. This chain's CDR3 is CASSDQRGGETQYF. CDR3 coding DNA: TGTGCCAGCAGCGACCAGAGGGGGGGCGAGACCCAGTACTTC.

Here the CDR3 DNA reads TGTGCCAGCAGCTTACTTATCCCCTCTGGGGCCAACGTCCTGACTTTC. Protein: CASSLLIPSGANVLTF. This rearrangement joins TRBV7-9 to TRBJ2-6; D gene ambiguous. Deletions cut 2 bases from V and 0 bases from J, with 8 bases between. Germline V gene lookup returns CDR1 SEHNR and CDR2 FQNEAQ (reference sequence). The CDR3 is 16 residues long.

This sequence joins TRBV5-1 and TRBJ1-2; D not resolved. Per the germline V gene, CDR1 is SGHRS and CDR2 is YFSETQ. This CDR3 is built from 14 residues. The V and J ends lost 4 bases and 4 bases respectively, with 14 bases between them. The CDR3 here is CASSPLGASYGYTF. CDR3 in DNA: TGCGCCAGCAGCCCCCTCGGAGCCAGCTATGGCTACACCTTC.